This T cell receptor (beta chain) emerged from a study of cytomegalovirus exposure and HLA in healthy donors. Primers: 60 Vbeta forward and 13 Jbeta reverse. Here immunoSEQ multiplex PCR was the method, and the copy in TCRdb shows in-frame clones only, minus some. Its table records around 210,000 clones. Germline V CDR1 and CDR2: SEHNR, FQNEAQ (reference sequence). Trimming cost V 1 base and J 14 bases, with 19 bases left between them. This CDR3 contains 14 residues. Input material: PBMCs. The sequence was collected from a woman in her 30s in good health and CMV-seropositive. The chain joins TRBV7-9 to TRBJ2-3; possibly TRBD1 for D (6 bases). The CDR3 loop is CASSLGETDSVRYF. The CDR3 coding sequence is TGTGCCAGCAGCTTAGGAGAGACGGACAGTGTTCGGTATTTT.